Listed below are T cell receptor beta chains from one sample, sequenced in a study of T-cell memory formation after mild COVID-19. TCRdb used MiXCR to reprocess the 5' RACE reads, holding one entry per CDR3 protein. The table has roughly 580,000 distinct CDR3 sequences, about a sixth seen once; the top ten hold 9.5% to 15%. Sample: PBMCs or a T cell subset sorted from them (not recorded which). The source is an adult woman who had mild COVID-19 (a few samples of this study predate the infection). Cell type and time point are not known. Both conserved end residues are part of each CDR3. The D gene is left open where the match is weak. Only some rows state a clone size, as once, few, many or a class for expanded clones.

j_call v_call d_call clone_size cdr3_aa cdr3_nt
TRBJ2-2 TRBV6-1 . . CASSGNALPAGELFF TGTGCCAGCAGTGGCAACGCCCTACCAGCCGGGGAGCTGTTTTTT
TRBJ2-7 TRBV5-1 TRBD1 . CASSLPQTGVEDEQYF TGCGCCAGCAGCTTGCCACAGACAGGGGTAGAAGACGAGCAGTACTTC
TRBJ2-1 TRBV7-9 . few CASSLVILRENSYNEQFF TGTGCCAGCAGCTTAGTGATCCTCAGGGAGAACTCCTACAATGAGCAGTTCTTC
TRBJ2-3 TRBV12-3/TRBV12-4 . many CASSITDTQYF TGTGCCAGCAGCATCACAGATACGCAGTATTTT
TRBJ2-7 TRBV6-2/TRBV6-3 . . CASLVIPYEQYF TGTGCCAGCCTAGTGATTCCCTACGAGCAGTACTTC
TRBJ2-7 TRBV9 . few CASNQSDRVPRGEQYF TGTGCCAGCAACCAATCGGACCGGGTTCCACGGGGCGAGCAGTACTTC
TRBJ2-3 TRBV6-1 . once CASSDRGPTDTQYF TGTGCCAGCAGTGATCGCGGCCCCACAGATACGCAGTATTTT
TRBJ1-2 TRBV7-2 TRBD1 many CASSPGQGGGYTF TGTGCCAGCAGCCCTGGACAGGGAGGTGGCTACACCTTC
TRBJ1-1 TRBV19 . . CASNQDFGAEAFF TGTGCCAGTAATCAAGATTTTGGGGCTGAAGCTTTCTTT
TRBJ2-1 TRBV5-1 . many CASSLAGRPSSYNEQFF TGCGCCAGCAGCTTGGCGGGCAGGCCGAGCTCCTACAATGAGCAGTTCTTC
TRBJ2-5 TRBV25-1 TRBD1 . CASSERDRGVQETQYF TGTGCCAGCAGTGAACGGGACAGGGGGGTCCAAGAGACCCAGTACTTC
TRBJ2-7 TRBV2 TRBD2 few CASSDWTSGRPYEQYF TGTGCCAGCAGTGACTGGACTAGCGGGAGACCCTACGAGCAGTACTTC
TRBJ2-3 TRBV12-3/TRBV12-4 . few CASRTYQGPSYF TGTGCCAGCAGGACCTACCAAGGGCCATCGTATTTT
TRBJ1-2 TRBV7-9 . . CASSLDAADYGYTF TGTGCCAGCAGCTTGGACGCGGCGGACTATGGCTACACCTTC
TRBJ1-4 TRBV7-9 . . CASSTTGFTANEKLFF TGTGCCAGCAGCACCACAGGGTTTACAGCTAATGAAAAACTGTTTTTT
TRBJ2-7 TRBV20-1 TRBD1 . CSATGTVYEQYF TGCAGTGCTACTGGGACAGTCTACGAGCAGTACTTC
TRBJ2-7 TRBV18 . . CASSPPPGLDTIVSYEQYF TGTGCCAGCTCACCCCCGCCGGGACTGGACACAATCGTCTCCTACGAGCAGTACTTC
TRBJ2-5 TRBV7-8 . . CASSERGSLGETQYF TGTGCCAGCAGCGAAAGGGGGAGCCTTGGGGAGACCCAGTACTTC
TRBJ2-2 TRBV20-1 . . CSASRVGRAHTGELFF TGCAGTGCTAGTCGGGTGGGCAGGGCCCACACCGGGGAGCTGTTTTTT
TRBJ2-1 TRBV6-1 . few CASSEELVGPLMYNEQFF TGTGCCAGCAGTGAAGAACTGGTGGGCCCACTCATGTACAATGAGCAGTTCTTC
TRBJ2-3 TRBV7-9 TRBD1 few CASSYTRTGADTQYF TGTGCCAGCAGCTATACCCGGACAGGGGCAGATACGCAGTATTTT
TRBJ2-7 TRBV3-1 TRBD2 few CASSPGTSGTVQYF TGTGCCAGCAGCCCCGGGACTAGCGGGACCGTGCAGTACTTC
TRBJ2-4 TRBV2 . . CASTSKNIQYF TGTGCCAGCACGTCCAAAAACATTCAGTACTTC
TRBJ2-1 TRBV6-5 . few CASGRPREQFF TGTGCCAGCGGGCGTCCGCGTGAGCAGTTCTTC
TRBJ2-2 TRBV5-5 . few CASSGPVQGFTGELFF TGTGCCAGCAGTGGGCCGGTGCAGGGGTTCACCGGGGAGCTGTTTTTT
TRBJ2-7 TRBV9 . . CASSVESASLYEQYF TGTGCCAGCAGCGTAGAGTCCGCGTCCCTCTACGAGCAGTACTTC
TRBJ2-7 TRBV4-3 TRBD1 . CASSQRTGGAYEQYF TGCGCCAGCAGCCAGAGGACAGGGGGTGCCTACGAGCAGTACTTC
TRBJ1-2 TRBV5-1 TRBD1 many CASSETGAVDYGYTF TGCGCCAGCAGCGAAACAGGGGCGGTGGACTATGGCTACACCTTC
TRBJ2-7 TRBV27 TRBD2 . CASRRQGTSGTYEQYF TGTGCCAGCAGACGCCAGGGGACTAGCGGCACCTACGAGCAGTACTTC
TRBJ2-7 TRBV29-1 TRBD1 few CSVQGETGYEQYF TGCAGCGTCCAGGGGGAAACGGGCTACGAGCAGTACTTC
TRBJ2-7 TRBV4-1 TRBD1 few CASSQERGQAHEQYF TGCGCCAGCAGCCAAGAAAGGGGACAGGCCCACGAGCAGTACTTC
TRBJ2-3 TRBV29-1 TRBD2 . CSGRTSGTDTQYF TGCAGCGGACGGACTAGCGGCACAGATACGCAGTATTTT
TRBJ2-3 TRBV30 TRBD2 few CAWSGSGEADTQYF TGTGCCTGGAGTGGCAGCGGGGAAGCAGATACGCAGTATTTT
TRBJ2-1 TRBV5-5 . . CASSGGDSYIYNEQFF TGTGCCAGCAGCGGGGGAGACAGCTATATTTACAATGAGCAGTTCTTC
TRBJ1-2 TRBV20-1 . few CSANPRQKYTF TGCAGTGCTAACCCTAGACAGAAATACACCTTC
TRBJ2-7 TRBV19 . . CASSMGPSGGYEQYF TGTGCCAGTAGTATGGGTCCCTCGGGCGGATACGAGCAGTACTTC
TRBJ1-1 TRBV12-3/TRBV12-4 . many CASSPGPPAGAFF TGTGCCAGCAGCCCGGGACCACCGGCTGGGGCTTTCTTT
TRBJ1-1 TRBV6-1 . . CASIWTAVSTEAFF TGTGCCAGCATTTGGACGGCTGTAAGCACTGAAGCTTTCTTT
TRBJ2-3 TRBV11-2 TRBD2 . CASSLGPGLAATDTQYF TGTGCCAGCAGCTTAGGACCGGGACTAGCGGCCACAGATACGCAGTATTTT
TRBJ2-3 TRBV15 . . CATSSTASTDTQYF TGTGCCACCAGCTCAACGGCCAGCACAGATACGCAGTATTTT
TRBJ2-7 TRBV24-1 . many CATSDSLSYEQYF TGTGCCACCAGTGATTCGTTATCCTACGAGCAGTACTTC
TRBJ2-1 TRBV6-5 . few CASKVSARRVSSYNEQFF TGTGCCAGCAAGGTGAGCGCACGCAGAGTTAGCTCCTACAATGAGCAGTTCTTC
TRBJ2-4 TRBV3-1 . . CASSRQGGFNIQYF TGTGCCAGCAGCCGACAGGGAGGGTTCAACATTCAGTACTTC
TRBJ2-1 TRBV4-1 . few CASSLEKSLNNEQFF TGCGCCAGCAGCCTGGAGAAAAGCCTGAACAATGAGCAGTTCTTC
TRBJ1-2 TRBV5-1 TRBD1 few CDSSLQGADYGYTF TGCGACAGCAGCTTGCAGGGGGCCGACTATGGCTACACCTTC